These 25 T cell receptor beta chains share one sample of origin, sequenced in a study of blood T cell repertoires in COVID-19. This table comes from immunoSEQ multiplex PCR, and its TCRdb copy is limited to in-frame clones, with some not included. The sample includes fewer than 150,000 clones, less than 85% of them seen just once. Sample: peripheral blood. The origin of the receptors is a human donor with acute or convalescent COVID-19. The donor label of this sample is uncertain.

The chain recombines TRBV7-2 with TRBJ1-1, with D possibly being TRBD1 (5 bases). Trimming left V 2 bases short and J 3 bases short, with 10 bases between. This CDR3 is 14 amino acids long. Germline CDR1 reads SGHTA; CDR2 reads FQGNSA. The CDR3 here is CASSLKGWDTEAFF. CDR3 in DNA: TGTGCCAGCAGCTTAAAGGGGTGGGACACTGAAGCTTTCTTT.

This clone was recorded many times. The rearrangement joins TRBV10-1 to TRBJ2-1; a possible D gene is TRBD2 (6 bases). From germline, CDR1 is WNHNN and CDR2 SYGVQD (reference sequence). Trimming removed 3 bases from V and 7 bases from J, with 10 bases in between. CDR3 length: 13 residues. Here the CDR3 reads CASSETSRNEQFF. The CDR3, as DNA: TGCGCCAGCAGTGAAACTAGCCGAAATGAGCAGTTCTTC.

There are a few counts of this clone. The chain joins TRBV4-2 to TRBJ2-6; TRBD2 agrees at 7 bases. Germline V gene sequence: CDR1 LGHNA, CDR2 YNFKEQ. This CDR3 region has 15 residues. With 7 bases clipped from V and 0 bases from J, the junction kept 3 bases outside the gene matches. CDR3 loop: CASTGGNSGANVLTF. As DNA, the CDR3 is TGTGCCAGCACGGGGGGTAACTCTGGGGCCAACGTCCTGACTTTC.

This sequence joins TRBV5-8 and TRBJ2-5; 10 bases fit TRBD2. CDR1 is SGHTS, CDR2 YDEGEE, per germline. V lost 4 bases and J lost 2; bases outside the gene matches: 8. The CDR3 totals 16 residues. As DNA, the CDR3 is TGTGCCAGCAGCCCCGGACTAGCGGCTACACAAGAGACCCAGTACTTC. Amino acids: CASSPGLAATQETQYF.

The chain links TRBV14 to TRBJ2-5; TRBD2 matches 7 bases. Germline CDR1 reads SGHDN; CDR2 reads FVKESK. CDR3 length: 15 amino acids. With V trimmed by 0 bases and J by 4 bases, 5 bases remained unmatched. This CDR3 is CASSQERSGSETQYF. CDR3 DNA: TGTGCCAGCAGCCAAGAACGTAGCGGGTCAGAGACCCAGTACTTC.

This clone was seen just once. The rearrangement joins TRBV18 to TRBJ1-1; possibly TRBD1 for D (5 bases). CDR3 size: 16 residues. CDR1 KGHSH and CDR2 LQKENI come from the germline V gene. The V gene lost 4 bases and the J gene lost 1 base, with 16 bases spanning the gap. The CDR3 protein is CASSQQGGHRNTEAFF. The DNA of the CDR3 is TGTGCCAGCTCACAGCAGGGAGGACACCGGAACACTGAAGCTTTCTTT. The whole variable domain, filled in from reference TRBV18 and TRBJ1-1, reads NAGVMQNPRHLVRRRGQEARLRCSPMKGHSHVYWYRQLPEEGLKFMVYLQKENIIDESGMPKERFSAEFPKEGPSILRIQQVVRGDSAAYFCASSQQGGHRNTEAFFGQGTRLTVV.

This chain joins TRBV18 and TRBJ2-1, with TRBD1 as a possible D gene (5 bases). The germline V gene has CDR1 KGHSH and CDR2 LQKENI. The CDR3 contains 16 residues. The germline V and J ends were trimmed by 0 bases and 4 bases, with 13 bases remaining between them. The CDR3 loop reads CASSPPGQGPYNEQFF. Here the CDR3 DNA reads TGTGCCAGCTCACCACCAGGGCAGGGTCCATACAATGAGCAGTTCTTC.

The V and J genes are TRBV12-3 or TRBV12-4 and TRBJ2-1, with D possibly TRBD1 on 5 matching bases. V dropped 3 bases and J dropped 2 bases, with 5 bases sitting between them. The CDR3 loop spans 13 amino acids. In nucleotides, the CDR3 is TGTGCCAGCAGTTTCAGGGCCTACAATGAGCAGTTCTTC. Its translation: CASSFRAYNEQFF.

In this sample, this clone turned up once. The chain couples TRBV24-1 to TRBJ1-4; the match to TRBD1 covers 9 bases. The germline V gene encodes CDR1 KGHDR and CDR2 SFDVKD. Trimming cost V 4 bases and J 8 bases; bases outside gene matches: 7. This CDR3 has 15 residues. DNA of the CDR3: TGTGCCACCAGTGAGAGAGGGACAGGGACAGAAAAACTGTTTTTT. Its protein is CATSERGTGTEKLFF.

The chain has TRBV20-1 and TRBJ1-4, with D uncertain. Trimming pared 3 bases from V and 0 bases from J, leaving 5 bases between. Germline values: CDR1 DFQATT, CDR2 SNEGSKA (reference sequence). There are 13 residues in the CDR3. CDR3 nucleotide sequence: TGCAGTGCTAGTGGAGCAACTAATGAAAAACTGTTTTTT. Translation gives CSASGATNEKLFF.

V gene TRBV29-1 combines with J gene TRBJ2-5, with TRBD2 as a possible D gene (6 bases). Deletions cut 6 bases from V and 4 bases from J, with 15 bases between. Germline CDR1 and CDR2: SQVTM and ANQGSEA. CDR3 length: 13 residues. CDR3 region: CSVLRGIGETQYF. As DNA, the CDR3 is TGCAGCGTCCTGCGGGGTATCGGAGAGACCCAGTACTTC.

The V call is TRBV6-5, the J call TRBJ1-1, with 9 bases matching TRBD1. This CDR3 has 14 residues. J was trimmed by 1 base and V by 8 bases; bases with no gene match: 5. The germline gives CDR1 MNHEY, CDR2 SVGAGI. DNA for the CDR3: TGTGCCAGCCGGGACAGGGCAACGAACACTGAAGCTTTCTTT. This translates into CASRDRATNTEAFF.

This rearrangement joins TRBV9 to TRBJ1-2; D possibly corresponds to TRBD1 (5 bases). Germline V gene data show CDR1 as SGDLS and CDR2 as YYNGEE. This CDR3 is 14 amino acids long. V lost 0 bases and J lost 2, with 8 bases in between. The CDR3 coding sequence is TGTGCCAGCAGCGTAGAGGCAGGGAACTATGGCTACACCTTC. Translating it yields CASSVEAGNYGYTF.

V and J are TRBV3-1 (or the pseudogene TRBV3-2) and TRBJ1-4; D ambiguous. CDR1 LGHDT and CDR2 YNNKEL come from the germline V gene (reference sequence). V was cut by 2 bases and J by 1 base, with 8 bases left in between. This CDR3 has 15 amino acids. CDR3 sequence reads: CASSQYEETNEKLFF. For the CDR3, the DNA is TGTGCCAGCAGCCAATATGAGGAAACTAATGAAAAACTGTTTTTT.

The chain joins TRBV15 to TRBJ2-2, with no clear D. The length of the CDR3 is 16 residues. The V gene lost 5 bases and the J gene lost 4 bases, with 17 bases spanning the gap. The germline gives CDR1 LNHNV, CDR2 YYDKDF (reference sequence). The CDR3: CATSGVWQRLTGELFF. The CDR3 coding sequence is TGTGCCACCAGCGGTGTCTGGCAGCGCCTCACCGGGGAGCTGTTTTTT.

The CDR3 reads CASSSTSGAQYF. In DNA, the CDR3 is TGTGCCAGCAGCTCGACTAGCGGGGCCCAGTATTTT. The chain has TRBV7-2 and TRBJ2-3, with 11 bases that match TRBD2. Germline V gene lookup returns CDR1 SGHTA and CDR2 FQGNSA. CDR3 size: 12 residues. J gave up 12 bases and V 4 bases, and 3 bases lay outside the gene matches.

The rearrangement uses TRBV6-6 and TRBJ1-1; D not certain. The CDR3 is made up of 13 amino acids. Trimming took 5 bases from V and 0 from J, leaving 7 bases between them. Germline V gives CDR1 MNHNY, CDR2 SVGAGI (reference sequence). The CDR3 bases are TGTGCCAGCAGTAGACTTTTGAACACTGAAGCTTTCTTT. Its protein is CASSRLLNTEAFF.

This chain links TRBV2 with TRBJ1-6; D gene uncertain. Germline-derived CDR1 and CDR2 are SNHLY and FYNNEI. The CDR3 is made up of 15 amino acids. Trimming took off 2 bases at V and 7 bases at J, with 12 bases between the two ends. CDR3 protein: CASSEKAGANSPLHF. In DNA form, the CDR3 reads TGTGCCAGCAGTGAAAAAGCGGGCGCAAATTCACCCCTCCACTTT.

The chain links TRBV27 to TRBJ2-2, with 8 bases fitting TRBD1. Germline values: CDR1 MNHEY, CDR2 SMNVEV (reference sequence). Losses at the gene ends were 6 bases for V and 1 base for J; bases not matched to a gene: 4. The CDR3 sequence is 15 residues long. The CDR3 nucleotides read TGTGCCAGCAGGGCGGACAGGGTGAACACCGGGGAGCTGTTTTTT. It is translated as CASRADRVNTGELFF.

With respect to this clone: Additional DNA sequences in this sample encode the identical CDR3. The chain recombines TRBV18 with TRBJ1-2; TRBD1 agrees at 10 bases. The CDR3 is 15 residues long. Trimming at V came to 1 base and at J to 3 bases, leaving 2 bases not matched to a gene. Germline V gene data show CDR1 as KGHSH and CDR2 as LQKENI. CDR3 in DNA: TGTGCCAGCTCACCACGACAGGGGGCAGACTATGGCTACACCTTC. It specifies CASSPRQGADYGYTF.

This rearrangement joins TRBV30 to TRBJ1-6; weak D call: TRBD1 (6 bases). Trimming cost V 8 bases and J 5 bases, with 13 bases left between them. The CDR3 covers 13 residues. Looked up from germline, CDR1 is GTSNPN and CDR2 is SVGIG (reference sequence). CDR3 region: CAGQGSDNSPLHF. CDR3 nucleotides: TGTGCCGGCCAGGGGTCAGATAATTCACCCCTCCACTTT.

This clone has a handful of counts. V is TRBV30 and J is TRBJ2-3; possibly TRBD2 for D (5 bases). Looked up from germline, CDR1 is GTSNPN and CDR2 is SVGIG (reference sequence). The CDR3 sequence is 13 residues long. V shed 5 bases and J shed 5 bases, with 14 bases lying between them. The CDR3 bases are TGTGCCTGGCGCCTACAAGGAGGAGATACGCAGTATTTT. This gives the protein CAWRLQGGDTQYF.

The genes are TRBV6-5 and TRBJ2-3, with TRBD2 matching 10 bases. V was pared by 6 bases and J by 1 base, with 1 base of the junction left unmatched. Germline values: CDR1 MNHEY, CDR2 SVGAGI. CDR3 length: 14 amino acids. The CDR3 region has the DNA TGTGCCAGCAGGCTAGCGGGGGGCACAGATACGCAGTATTTT. Its translation: CASRLAGGTDTQYF.

This clone showed up just a few times. J is TRBJ2-7 and V is TRBV5-5; 9 positions agree with TRBD1. V lost 5 bases, J lost 1 base, and 7 bases stayed unmatched. The CDR3 has 15 residues. Germline V gives CDR1 SGHKS, CDR2 YYEKEE (reference sequence). Here the CDR3 DNA reads TGTGCCAGCAGGGAAGGGACAGGGCTATCCTACGAGCAGTACGTC. Protein product: CASREGTGLSYEQYV.

This clone was counted once. The V and J genes are TRBV5-1 and TRBJ1-4; D unresolved. The V end was cut by 5 bases, the J end by 6 bases, with 14 bases between. Germline CDR1 SGHRS, CDR2 YFSETQ. The CDR3 covers 14 residues. Here the CDR3 DNA reads TGCGCCAGCAGTCCGGGGAGGGTATATGAAAAACTGTTTTTT. Its protein is CASSPGRVYEKLFF.